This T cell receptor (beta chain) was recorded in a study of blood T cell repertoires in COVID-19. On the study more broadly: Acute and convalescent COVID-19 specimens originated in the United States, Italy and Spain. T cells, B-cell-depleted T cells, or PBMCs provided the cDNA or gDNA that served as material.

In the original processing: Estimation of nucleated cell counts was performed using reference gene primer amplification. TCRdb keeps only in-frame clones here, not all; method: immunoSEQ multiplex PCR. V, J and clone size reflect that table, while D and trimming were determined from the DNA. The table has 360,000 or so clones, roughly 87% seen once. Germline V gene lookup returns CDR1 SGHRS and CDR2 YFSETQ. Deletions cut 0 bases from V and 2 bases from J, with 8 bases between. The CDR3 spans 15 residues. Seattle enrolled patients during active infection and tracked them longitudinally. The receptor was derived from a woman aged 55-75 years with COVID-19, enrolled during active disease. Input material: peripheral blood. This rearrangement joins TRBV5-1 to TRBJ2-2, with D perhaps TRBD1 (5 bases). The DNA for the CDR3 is TGCGCCAGCAGCTTGGAGGGGTTAAACACCGGGGAGCTGTTTTTT. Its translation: CASSLEGLNTGELFF.